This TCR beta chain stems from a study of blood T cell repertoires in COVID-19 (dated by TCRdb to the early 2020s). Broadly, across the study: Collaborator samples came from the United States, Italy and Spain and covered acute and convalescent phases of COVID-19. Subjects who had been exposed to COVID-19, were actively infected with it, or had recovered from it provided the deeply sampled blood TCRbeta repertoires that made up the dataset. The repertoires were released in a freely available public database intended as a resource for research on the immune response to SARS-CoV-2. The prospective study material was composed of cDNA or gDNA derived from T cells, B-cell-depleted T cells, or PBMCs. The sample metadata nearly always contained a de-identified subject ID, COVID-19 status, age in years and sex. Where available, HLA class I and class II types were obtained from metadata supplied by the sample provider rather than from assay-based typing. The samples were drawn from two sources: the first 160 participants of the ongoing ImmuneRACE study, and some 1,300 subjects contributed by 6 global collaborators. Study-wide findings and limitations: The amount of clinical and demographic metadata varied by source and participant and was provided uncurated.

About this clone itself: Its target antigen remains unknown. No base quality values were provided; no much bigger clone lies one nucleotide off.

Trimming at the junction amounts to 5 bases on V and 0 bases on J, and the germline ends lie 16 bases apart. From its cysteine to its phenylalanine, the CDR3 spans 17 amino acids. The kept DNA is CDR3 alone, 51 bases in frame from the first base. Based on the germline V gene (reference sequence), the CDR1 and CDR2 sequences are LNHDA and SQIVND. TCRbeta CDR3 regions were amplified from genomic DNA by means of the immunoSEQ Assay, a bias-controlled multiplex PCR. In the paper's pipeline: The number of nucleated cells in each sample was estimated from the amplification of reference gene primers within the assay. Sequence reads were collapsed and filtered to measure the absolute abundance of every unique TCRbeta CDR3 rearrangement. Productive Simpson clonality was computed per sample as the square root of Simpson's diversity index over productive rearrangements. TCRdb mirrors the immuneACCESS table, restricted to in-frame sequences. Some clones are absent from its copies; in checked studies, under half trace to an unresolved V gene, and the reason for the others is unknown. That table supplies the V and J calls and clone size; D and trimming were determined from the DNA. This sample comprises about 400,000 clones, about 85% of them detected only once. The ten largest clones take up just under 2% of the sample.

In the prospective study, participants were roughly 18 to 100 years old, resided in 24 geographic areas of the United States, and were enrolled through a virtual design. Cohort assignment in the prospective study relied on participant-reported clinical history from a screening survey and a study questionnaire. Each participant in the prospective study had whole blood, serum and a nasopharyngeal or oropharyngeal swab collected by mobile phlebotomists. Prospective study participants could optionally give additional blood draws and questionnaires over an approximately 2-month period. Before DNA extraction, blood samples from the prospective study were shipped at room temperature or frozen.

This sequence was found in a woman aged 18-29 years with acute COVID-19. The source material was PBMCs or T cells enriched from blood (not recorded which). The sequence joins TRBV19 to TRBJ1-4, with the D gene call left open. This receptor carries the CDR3 CASSHLWQIATNEKLFF. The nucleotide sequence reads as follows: TGTGCCAGTAGTCATCTCTGGCAAATTGCAACTAATGAAAAACTGTTTTTT.